The 17 T cell receptor beta chains below were found in one sample sequenced in a study of T cell repertoires in cytomegalovirus infection. No cognate antigen is known for these TCRs. Each CDR3 protein is one row after TCRdb ran MiXCR on the reads. Here the sample spans around 300,000 distinct CDR3 sequences, around 20% being singletons. Sequencing used cultured PBMCs, obtained from culture after CMV antigen stimulation. The receptors were sampled from a human donor in good health (CMV status not recorded). Some clones in this sample may be carry-over from other donors' samples.

This clonotype occurred many times. This sequence joins TRBV20-1 and TRBJ1-2; TRBD1 agrees at 9 bases. The CDR3 has 13 residues. The germline CDR1 and CDR2 sequences are DFQATT and SNEGSKA (reference sequence). The ends lost 4 bases at V and 3 bases at J; junction bases unmatched: 3. CDR3 sequence (DNA): TGCAGTGCTATGGGGACAGGGTACTATGGCTACACCTTC. Encoded protein: CSAMGTGYYGYTF.

The chain employs TRBV4-1 and TRBJ2-1; possibly TRBD1 for D (6 bases). Germline-derived CDR1 and CDR2 are MGHRA and YSYEKL. The CDR3 is 16 residues long. V lost 4 bases and J 1 base, leaving 14 bases between the germline ends. DNA for the CDR3: TGCGCCAGCAGCCGCCAACCAGGGGTTTCCTACAATGAGCAGTTCTTC. Translated, it gives CASSRQPGVSYNEQFF.

This clonotype was seen a handful of times. The genes are TRBV7-2 and TRBJ1-6, with D unresolved. The CDR3 covers 14 residues. Germline loops: CDR1 SGHTA, CDR2 FQGNSA. V dropped 2 bases and J dropped 6 bases, with 8 bases sitting between them. The DNA of the CDR3 is TGTGCCAGCAGCTTATTAGAGGGTAATTCACCCCTCCACTTT. Its protein product is CASSLLEGNSPLHF.

This clonotype was counted ten times or more. V usage is TRBV7-2 and J usage is TRBJ2-1; D is unresolved. This CDR3 is built from 13 residues. With 1 base removed from V and 10 bases from J, the gap between germline ends came to 11 bases. Per the germline V gene, CDR1 is SGHTA and CDR2 is FQGNSA. CDR3 protein: CASSLGVKREQFF. DNA of the CDR3: TGTGCCAGCAGCTTAGGGGTGAAAAGGGAGCAGTTCTTC.

This clonotype was counted once. The chain couples TRBV10-3 to TRBJ2-2, with D uncertain. V was clipped by 5 bases and J by 6 bases, with 7 bases between them. This CDR3 has 12 residues. Germline values: CDR1 ENHRY, CDR2 SYGVKD. The CDR3 protein is CAISTSSGELFF. DNA of the CDR3: TGTGCCATCAGTACTTCTTCCGGGGAGCTGTTTTTT.

The rearrangement joins TRBV12-5 to TRBJ1-2, with 8 bases fitting TRBD1. This CDR3 contains 13 residues. Germline trimming cut 3 bases from V and 8 bases from J; bases unmatched to any gene: 5. The germline CDR1 and CDR2 sequences are LGHNT and FRNRAP. The CDR3 coding sequence is TGTGCTAGTGGTTTAAGGACAGGGTCGGGCTACACCTTC. As protein: CASGLRTGSGYTF.

This clonotype turned up a few times. The chain joins TRBV20-1 to TRBJ1-2, with a tentative D call TRBD1 (6 bases). Germline CDR1 DFQATT, CDR2 SNEGSKA (reference sequence). The CDR3 consists of 13 residues. V was clipped by 6 bases and J by 2 bases, with 13 bases between them. DNA of the CDR3: TGCAGTGCCAATGATCAGGGGAACTATGGCTACACCTTC. Amino acid sequence: CSANDQGNYGYTF.

This clonotype has just a few counts. The chain carries TRBV7-2 and TRBJ2-3; TRBD2 agrees at 9 bases. CDR1 and CDR2 from the germline V gene are SGHTA and FQGNSA. The V and J ends lost 5 bases and 6 bases, in that order; junction bases with no gene match: 9. There are 15 residues in the CDR3. The CDR3 nucleotides read TGTGCCAGCAGCATACGTAGCGGGAGCGGCGATACGCAGTATTTT. Protein product: CASSIRSGSGDTQYF.

The chain joins TRBV14 to TRBJ1-6; D is uncertain. The CDR3 spans 13 residues. Germline V lookup: CDR1 SGHDN, CDR2 FVKESK. Trimming shortened V by 5 bases and J by 10 bases, and 12 bases separated the two germline ends. The chain's CDR3 is CASSLDERSPLHF. CDR3 DNA: TGTGCCAGCAGCTTAGATGAACGCTCACCCCTCCACTTT.

This sequence joins TRBV7-2 and TRBJ1-2; D remains unclear. The CDR3 runs to 15 residues. With 1 base removed from V and 4 bases from J, the gap between germline ends came to 13 bases. The germline V gene encodes CDR1 SGHTA and CDR2 FQGNSA. The DNA for the CDR3 is TGTGCCAGCAGCTTAGAAAGCCTGACTATCTATGGCTACACCTTC. Translated: CASSLESLTIYGYTF.

This clonotype came up many times. This chain uses TRBV4-3 with TRBJ1-1; D gene ambiguous. V lost 5 bases and J 4 bases, leaving 14 bases between the germline ends. Germline CDR1 LGHNA, CDR2 YSLEER. CDR3 length equals 14 residues. CDR3 DNA: TGCGCCAGCAGCAGGACCGCTAGCGGCACTGAAGCTTTCTTT. It translates to CASSRTASGTEAFF.

The rearrangement uses TRBV15 and TRBJ1-1; a weak D match, TRBD1 (5 bases). Germline values: CDR1 LNHNV, CDR2 YYDKDF (reference sequence). The CDR3 is made up of 14 amino acids. The CDR3 nucleotides read TGTGCAACAAACTGGGGCAGTTCGAACACTGAAGCTTTCTTT. Amino acids: CATNWGSSNTEAFF.

V is TRBV5-4 and J is TRBJ1-3, with D perhaps matching TRBD1 (6 bases). Germline V gene lookup returns CDR1 SGHNT and CDR2 YYREEE (reference sequence). Trimming pared 7 bases from V and 4 bases from J, leaving 12 bases between. This CDR3 is built from 13 residues. The CDR3 DNA reads TGTGCCAGCCACGGGACAAACGGAAACACCATATATTTT. It codes for CASHGTNGNTIYF.

A few counts support this clonotype. The gene calls are TRBV28 and TRBJ2-7; D is tentatively TRBD1 or TRBD2 (7 bases each). This CDR3 is built from 14 residues. Looked up from germline, CDR1 is MDHEN and CDR2 is SYDVKM. V was trimmed by 10 bases and J by 0 bases, leaving 16 bases between them. The chain's CDR3 is CATRGGTASYEQYF. Here the CDR3 DNA reads TGTGCCACGAGGGGGGGGACAGCCTCCTACGAGCAGTACTTC.

This clonotype has a handful of counts. The chain combines TRBV12-3 or TRBV12-4 with TRBJ2-1; TRBD2 matches at 9 bases. Trimming at V came to 4 bases and at J to 5 bases, leaving 6 bases not matched to a gene. This CDR3 spans 15 amino acids. The CDR3 DNA follows: TGTGCCAGCAGTTCGACGGGACTAGCTGACAATGAGCAGTTCTTC. As protein: CASSSTGLADNEQFF.

This clonotype was seen at least ten times. V and J are TRBV11-1 and TRBJ2-6; D possibly corresponds to TRBD1 (5 bases). The germline CDR1 and CDR2 sequences are SGHAT and FQDESV (reference sequence). The CDR3 extends over 16 amino acids. Trimming took 2 bases from V and 2 from J, leaving 10 bases between them. In DNA, the CDR3 is TGTGCCAGCAGCTTAATTGTGGGGCCTGGGGCCAACGTCCTGACTTTC. Translating it yields CASSLIVGPGANVLTF.

This clonotype has at least ten counts. J is TRBJ2-7 and V is TRBV28, with a tentative D call TRBD1 (6 bases). Germline-derived CDR1 and CDR2 are MDHEN and SYDVKM. Between the trimmed V and J ends, which lost 11 bases and 4 bases, there was a span of 15 bases. This CDR3 contains 12 residues. DNA of the CDR3: TGTGCCTCTAAGGGGGAAACGTACGAGCAGTACTTC. Protein product: CASKGETYEQYF.